Shown below are 15 T cell receptor beta chains from a single sample sequenced in a study of cytomegalovirus exposure and HLA in healthy donors. The PCR made use of 60 Vbeta and 13 Jbeta primers. Assay: immunoSEQ multiplex PCR; the TCRdb copy retains only in-frame clones and omits some. The sample has 120,000 to 150,000 clones, roughly 72% seen once. The sample comprised PBMCs. The receptors derive from a man aged 35-49 years in good health and CMV-seronegative.

This chain connects TRBV5-6 to TRBJ2-1, with 11 bases that match TRBD2. V shed 4 bases, J shed 0 bases, and the junction held 3 bases outside the gene matches. Germline V gene sequence: CDR1 SGHDT, CDR2 YYEEEE. The CDR3 extends over 16 amino acids. Written as DNA, the CDR3 is TGTGCCAGCAGCGCGGGACTAGCGGTCTCCTACAATGAGCAGTTCTTC. Translation: CASSAGLAVSYNEQFF. Together with reference TRBV5-6 and TRBJ2-1, the CDR3 gives the full variable domain: DAGVTQSPTHLIKTRGQQVTLRCSPKSGHDTVSWYQQALGQGPQFIFQYYEEEERQRGNFPDRFSGHQFPNYSSELNVNALLLGDSALYLCASSAGLAVSYNEQFFGPGTRLTVL.

The J gene is TRBJ1-5, the V gene TRBV6-1; D gene unclear. Between the trimmed V and J ends, which lost 4 bases and 4 bases, there was a span of 5 bases. CDR1 and CDR2 (germline): MNHNS, SASEGT. The CDR3 has 12 residues. DNA of the CDR3: TGTGCCAGCAGTGCCCCGAATCAGCCCCAGCATTTT. Translation gives CASSAPNQPQHF.

The chain combines TRBV28 with TRBJ1-1, with D maybe TRBD1 (6 bases). Per germline, CDR1 MDHEN and CDR2 SYDVKM. The CDR3 contains 13 residues. The V end was cut by 6 bases, the J end by 8 bases, with 16 bases between. DNA of the CDR3: TGTGCCAGCAGCCTGACAGGTTCGCCAGAAGCTTTCTTT. Translating gives CASSLTGSPEAFF.

The chain joins TRBV10-3 to TRBJ2-7, with 8 nucleotides matching TRBD2. The CDR3 consists of 15 residues. CDR1 ENHRY and CDR2 SYGVKD come from the germline V gene. The V and J ends lost 6 bases and 3 bases, in that order; junction bases with no gene match: 10. The CDR3 region has the DNA TGTGCCATCAGGGATCCGGGTCGGGGGGGCTACGAGCAGTACTTC. The encoded protein is CAIRDPGRGGYEQYF.

The gene calls are TRBV6-5 and TRBJ2-3, with D possibly matching TRBD1 (5 bases). This CDR3 contains 13 residues. Trimming removed 7 bases at V and 3 bases at J, with 11 bases between. The germline CDR1 and CDR2 sequences are MNHEY and SVGAGI. The CDR3 DNA reads as TGTGCCAGCACTAGGGGTGCGACAGATACGCAGTATTTT. It yields the protein CASTRGATDTQYF.

The chain combines TRBV7-8 with TRBJ1-1; 7 nucleotides agree with TRBD1. Germline CDR1 is SGHVS and CDR2 is FQNEAQ. The V and J ends lost 6 bases and 2 bases, in that order; junction bases with no gene match: 3. This CDR3 has 13 amino acids. CDR3 bases: TGTGCCAGCAGGGGACAGAAAAACACTGAAGCTTTCTTT. Translation gives CASRGQKNTEAFF.

Comment on this clone: One junction end does not reproduce the germline sequence, and a read error may be involved. CDR3 in amino acids: CASSLTGTSGSTGTQYF. Written as DNA, the CDR3 is TGTGCCAGCAGCCTGACCGGGACTAGCGGTAGCACAGGTACGCAGTATTTT. The gene calls are TRBV19 and TRBJ2-3; 11 nucleotides line up with TRBD2. Germline V gene data show CDR1 as LNHDA and CDR2 as SQIVND (reference sequence). This CDR3 comprises 17 residues.

The rearrangement uses TRBV5-4 and TRBJ1-4; a weak D match, TRBD1 (6 bases). V was trimmed by 2 bases and J by 1 base, leaving 9 bases between them. CDR3 size: 15 residues. In germline, CDR1 is SGHNT, CDR2 YYREEE (reference sequence). The CDR3 DNA sequence: TGTGCCAGCAGCTTCTTAGGGGGAACTAATGAAAAACTGTTTTTT. Translation gives CASSFLGGTNEKLFF.

There are a few counts of this clone. The gene calls are TRBV15 and TRBJ1-5, with 8 bases fitting TRBD1. The V segment lost 3 bases and the J segment 2 bases; nucleotides outside the gene matches: 6. This CDR3 is 16 amino acids long. Germline V CDR1 and CDR2: LNHNV, YYDKDF (reference sequence). The CDR3 bases are TGTGCCACCAGCAGGGACAGGGCGGATGGCAATCAGCCCCAGCATTTT. Protein: CATSRDRADGNQPQHF. The full variable domain, with the rest looked up from reference TRBV15 and TRBJ1-5, is DAMVIQNPRYQVTQFGKPVTLSCSQTLNHNVMYWYQQKSSQAPKLLFHYYDKDFNNEADTPDNFQSRRPNTSFCFLDIRSPGLGDTAMYLCATSRDRADGNQPQHFGDGTRLSIL.

J is TRBJ2-7 and V is TRBV6-6; 8 bases agree with TRBD2. The V gene's germline CDR1 is MNHNY and CDR2 SVGAGI (reference sequence). The CDR3 covers 16 residues. V lost 6 bases to trimming and J lost 4 bases; unmatched junction nucleotides: 14. The CDR3 coding sequence is TGTGCCAGCAGCACGGGTGGGAGCGGGAGTCCGTACGAGCAGTACTTC. This translates into CASSTGGSGSPYEQYF.

CDR3 protein: CASSSTGTGIPYEQYF. DNA of the CDR3: TGTGCCAGCAGCTCTACCGGGACAGGGATCCCCTACGAGCAGTACTTC. The chain employs TRBV7-9 and TRBJ2-7; TRBD1 matches at 9 bases. The CDR3 runs 16 residues. Per the germline V gene, CDR1 is SEHNR and CDR2 is FQNEAQ (reference sequence). Losses at the gene ends were 4 bases for V and 2 bases for J; bases not matched to a gene: 9.

Only a few counts were recorded for this clone. The chain combines TRBV15 with TRBJ1-2; D not certain. The length of the CDR3 is 13 residues. In germline, CDR1 is LNHNV, CDR2 YYDKDF (reference sequence). Trimming took 0 bases from V and 2 from J, leaving 4 bases between them. This chain's CDR3 is CATSRDQNYGYTF. In DNA form, the CDR3 reads TGTGCCACCAGCAGAGACCAGAACTATGGCTACACCTTC.

The CDR3, as DNA: TGTGCCAGCAGCCAAGGTTCGGGACAGCCCTACGAGCAGTACTTC. Amino acids: CASSQGSGQPYEQYF. The genes are TRBV4-2 and TRBJ2-7, with 7 bases fitting TRBD1. Germline V gene data show CDR1 as LGHNA and CDR2 as YNFKEQ. Trimming cost V 1 base and J 2 bases; bases outside gene matches: 5. The CDR3 runs to 15 residues.

The rearrangement links TRBV7-2 to TRBJ2-5; 8 bases are a match to TRBD2. The germline V gene encodes CDR1 SGHTA and CDR2 FQGNSA. The CDR3 is made up of 15 amino acids. V was clipped by 4 bases and J by 4 bases; unmatched bases: 8. The CDR3 here is CASSSSAGVGETQYF. The CDR3 DNA is TGTGCCAGCAGCTCGTCAGCGGGAGTCGGAGAGACCCAGTACTTC. Full variable domain (rest looked up from reference TRBV7-2 and TRBJ2-5): GAGVSQSPSNKVTEKGKDVELRCDPISGHTALYWYRQSLGQGLEFLIYFQGNSAPDKSGLPSDRFSAERTGGSVSTLTIQRTQQEDSAVYLCASSSSAGVGETQYFGPGTRLLVL.

This clone was counted a single time. The chain couples TRBV30 to TRBJ1-1; TRBD1 might be the D (6 bases). With 6 bases removed from V and 8 bases from J, the gap between germline ends came to 10 bases. From germline, CDR1 is GTSNPN and CDR2 SVGIG (reference sequence). The CDR3 runs to 10 residues. The CDR3 protein is CACHDREAFF. Written as DNA, the CDR3 is TGTGCCTGCCACGACAGGGAAGCTTTCTTT.